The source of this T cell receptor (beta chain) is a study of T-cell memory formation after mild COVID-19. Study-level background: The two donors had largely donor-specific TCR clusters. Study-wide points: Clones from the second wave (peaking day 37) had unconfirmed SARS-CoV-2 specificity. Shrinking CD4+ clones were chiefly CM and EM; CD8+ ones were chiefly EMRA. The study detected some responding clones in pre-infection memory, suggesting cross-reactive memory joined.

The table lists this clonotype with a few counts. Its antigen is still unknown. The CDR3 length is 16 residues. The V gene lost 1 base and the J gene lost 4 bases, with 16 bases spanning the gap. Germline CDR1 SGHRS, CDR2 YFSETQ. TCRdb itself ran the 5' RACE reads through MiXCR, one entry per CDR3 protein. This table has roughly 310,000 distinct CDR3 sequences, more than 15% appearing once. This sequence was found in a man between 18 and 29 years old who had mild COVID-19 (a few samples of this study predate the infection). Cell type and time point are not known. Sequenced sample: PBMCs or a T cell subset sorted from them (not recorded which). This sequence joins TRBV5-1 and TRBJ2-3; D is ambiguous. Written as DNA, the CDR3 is TGCGCCAGCAGCTTGAACCGCGGCTTCTGGGCAGATACGCAGTATTTT. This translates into CASSLNRGFWADTQYF.